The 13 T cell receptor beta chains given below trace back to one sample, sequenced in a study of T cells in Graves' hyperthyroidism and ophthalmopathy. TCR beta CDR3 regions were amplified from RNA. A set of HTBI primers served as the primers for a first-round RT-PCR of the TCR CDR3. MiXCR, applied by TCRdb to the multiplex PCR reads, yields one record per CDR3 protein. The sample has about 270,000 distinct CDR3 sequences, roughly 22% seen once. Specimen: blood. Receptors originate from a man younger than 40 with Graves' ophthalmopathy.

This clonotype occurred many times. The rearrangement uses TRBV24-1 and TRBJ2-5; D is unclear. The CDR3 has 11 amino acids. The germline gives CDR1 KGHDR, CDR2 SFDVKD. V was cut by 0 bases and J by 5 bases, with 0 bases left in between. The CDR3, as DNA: TGTGCCACCAGTGATTTGGAGACCCAGTACTTC. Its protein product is CATSDLETQYF.

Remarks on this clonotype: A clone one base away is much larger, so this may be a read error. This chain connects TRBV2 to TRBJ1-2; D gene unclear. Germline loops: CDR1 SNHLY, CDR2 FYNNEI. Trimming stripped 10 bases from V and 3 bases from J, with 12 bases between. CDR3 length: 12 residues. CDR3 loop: CAIQDGYYGYTF. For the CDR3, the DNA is TGTGCCATCCAGGACGGTTACTATGGCTACACCTTC.

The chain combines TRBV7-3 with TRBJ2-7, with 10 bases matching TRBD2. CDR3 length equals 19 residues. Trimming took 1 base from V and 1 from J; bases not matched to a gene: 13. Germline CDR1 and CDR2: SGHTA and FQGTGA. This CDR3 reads CASSLNPPSWTSGSYEQYF. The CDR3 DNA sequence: TGTGCCAGCAGCTTAAATCCGCCCTCGTGGACTAGCGGTTCCTACGAGCAGTACTTC.

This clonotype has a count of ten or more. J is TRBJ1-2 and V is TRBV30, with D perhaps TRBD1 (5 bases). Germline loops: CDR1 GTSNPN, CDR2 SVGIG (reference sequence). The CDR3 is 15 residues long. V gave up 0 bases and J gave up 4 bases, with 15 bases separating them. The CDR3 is CAWSVGSSRGYGYTF. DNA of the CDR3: TGTGCCTGGAGTGTTGGGTCGTCAAGGGGCTATGGCTACACCTTC. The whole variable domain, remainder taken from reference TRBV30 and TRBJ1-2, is SQTIHQWPATLVQPVGSPLSLECTVEGTSNPNLYWYRQAAGRGLQLLFYSVGIGQISSEVPQNLSASRPQDRQFILSSKKLLLSDSGFYLCAWSVGSSRGYGYTFGSGTRLTVV.

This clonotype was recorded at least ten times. The CDR3 region is CATSRDRNGDYSYEQYF. The CDR3 DNA follows: TGTGCCACCAGCAGAGATCGAAACGGAGACTACTCCTACGAGCAGTACTTC. The chain recombines TRBV15 with TRBJ2-7; D is perhaps TRBD2 (5 bases). Looked up from germline, CDR1 is LNHNV and CDR2 is YYDKDF (reference sequence). The CDR3 runs to 17 residues. V was clipped by 0 bases and J by 0 bases, with 15 bases between them.

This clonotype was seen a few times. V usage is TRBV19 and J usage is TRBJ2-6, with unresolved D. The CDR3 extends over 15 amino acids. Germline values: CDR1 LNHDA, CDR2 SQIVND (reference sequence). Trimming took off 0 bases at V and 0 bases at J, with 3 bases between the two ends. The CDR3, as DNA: TGTGCCAGTAGTATAGACCGCTCTGGGGCCAACGTCCTGACTTTC. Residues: CASSIDRSGANVLTF.

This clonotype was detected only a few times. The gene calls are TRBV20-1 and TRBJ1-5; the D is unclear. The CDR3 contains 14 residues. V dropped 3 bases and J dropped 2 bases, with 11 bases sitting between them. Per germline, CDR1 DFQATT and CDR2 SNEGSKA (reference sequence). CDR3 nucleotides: TGCAGTGCTAGTCGTCCCGGGGGCAATCAGCCCCAGCATTTT. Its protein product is CSASRPGGNQPQHF.

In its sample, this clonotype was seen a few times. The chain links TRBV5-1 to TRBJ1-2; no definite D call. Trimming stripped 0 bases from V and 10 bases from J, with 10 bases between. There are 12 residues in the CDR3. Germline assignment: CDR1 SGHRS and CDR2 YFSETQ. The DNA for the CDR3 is TGCGCCAGCAGCTTGGGACGCCAGGACTACACCTTC. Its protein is CASSLGRQDYTF.

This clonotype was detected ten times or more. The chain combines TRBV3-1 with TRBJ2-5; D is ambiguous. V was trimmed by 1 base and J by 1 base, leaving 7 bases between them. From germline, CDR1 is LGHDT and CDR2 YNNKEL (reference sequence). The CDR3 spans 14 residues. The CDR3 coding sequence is TGTGCCAGCAGCCAAGGCCTCCCCCAAGAGACCCAGTACTTC. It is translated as CASSQGLPQETQYF.

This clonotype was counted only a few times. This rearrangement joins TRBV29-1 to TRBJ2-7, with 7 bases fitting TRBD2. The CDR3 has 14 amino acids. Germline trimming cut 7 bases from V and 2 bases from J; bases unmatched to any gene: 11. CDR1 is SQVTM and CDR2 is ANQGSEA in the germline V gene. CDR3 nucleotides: TGCAGCGCCCTTTTGAGCGGGACCGCCTACGAGCAGTACTTC. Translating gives CSALLSGTAYEQYF.

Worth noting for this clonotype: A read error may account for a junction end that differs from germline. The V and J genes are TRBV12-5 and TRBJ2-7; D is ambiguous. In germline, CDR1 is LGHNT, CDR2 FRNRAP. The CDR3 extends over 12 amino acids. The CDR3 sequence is CASGFPSHEQYF. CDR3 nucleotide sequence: TGTGCTAGTGGTTTCCCCTCCCACGAGCAGTACTTC.

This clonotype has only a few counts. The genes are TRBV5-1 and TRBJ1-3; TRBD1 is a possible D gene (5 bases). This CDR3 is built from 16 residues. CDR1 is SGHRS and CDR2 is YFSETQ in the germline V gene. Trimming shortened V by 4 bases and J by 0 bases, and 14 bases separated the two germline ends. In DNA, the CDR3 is TGCGCCAGCAGCACCACCGGGACGGACTCTGGAAACACCATATATTTT. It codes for CASSTTGTDSGNTIYF. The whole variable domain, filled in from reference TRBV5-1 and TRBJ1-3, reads KAGVTQTPRYLIKTRGQQVTLSCSPISGHRSVSWYQQTPGQGLQFLFEYFSETQRNKGNFPGRFSGRQFSNSRSEMNVSTLELGDSALYLCASSTTGTDSGNTIYFGEGSWLTVV.

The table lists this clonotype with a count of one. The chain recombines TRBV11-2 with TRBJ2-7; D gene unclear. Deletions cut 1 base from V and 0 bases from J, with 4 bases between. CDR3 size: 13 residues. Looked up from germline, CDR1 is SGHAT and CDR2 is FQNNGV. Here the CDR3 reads CASSLGYSYEQYF. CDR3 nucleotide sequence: TGTGCCAGCAGCTTAGGCTACTCCTACGAGCAGTACTTC.